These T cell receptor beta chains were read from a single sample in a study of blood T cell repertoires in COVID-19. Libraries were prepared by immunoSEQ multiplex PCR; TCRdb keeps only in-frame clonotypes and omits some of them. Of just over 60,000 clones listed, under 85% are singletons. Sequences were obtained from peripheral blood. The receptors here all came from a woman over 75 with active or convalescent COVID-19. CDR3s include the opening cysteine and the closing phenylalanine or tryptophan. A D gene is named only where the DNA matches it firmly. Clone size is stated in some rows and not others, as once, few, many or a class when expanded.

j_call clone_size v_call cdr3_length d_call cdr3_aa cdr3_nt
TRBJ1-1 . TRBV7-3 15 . CASSRFGGENTEAFF TGTGCCAGCAGCCGCTTTGGAGGGGAGAACACTGAAGCTTTCTTT
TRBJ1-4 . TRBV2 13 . CASMQALNEKLFF TGTGCCAGCATGCAGGCCTTAAATGAAAAACTGTTTTTT
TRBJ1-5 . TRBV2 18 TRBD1 CASSRAGTVIYSNQPQHF TGTGCCAGCAGCCGCGCCGGGACAGTAATATATAGCAATCAGCCCCAGCATTTT
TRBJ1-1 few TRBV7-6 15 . CASSLAGQVLSEAFF TGTGCCAGCAGCTTAGCTGGGCAGGTTTTATCTGAAGCTTTCTTT
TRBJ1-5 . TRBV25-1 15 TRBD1 CASSDGQGNNQPQHF TGTGCCAGCAGTGATGGACAGGGCAACAATCAGCCCCAGCATTTT
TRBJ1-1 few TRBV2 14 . CACASGGSHTEAFF TGTGCCTGTGCATCAGGAGGCAGCCACACTGAAGCTTTCTTT
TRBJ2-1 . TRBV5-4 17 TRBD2 CASSPWTSGGPYNEQFF TGTGCCAGCAGCCCCTGGACTAGCGGGGGACCGTACAATGAGCAGTTCTTC
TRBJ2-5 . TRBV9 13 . CASSLRVQETQYF TGTGCCAGCAGCCTCCGGGTCCAAGAGACCCAGTACTTC
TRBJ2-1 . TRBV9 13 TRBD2 CASSASTSYEQFF TGTGCCAGCAGCGCCTCGACTAGCTATGAGCAGTTCTTC
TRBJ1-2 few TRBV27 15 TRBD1 CASSRTGGGGYGYTF TGTGCCAGCAGCAGGACAGGGGGGGGAGGCTATGGCTACACCTTC
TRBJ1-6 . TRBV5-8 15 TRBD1 CASSWGQNYNSPLHF TGTGCCAGCAGCTGGGGACAGAACTATAATTCACCCCTCCACTTT
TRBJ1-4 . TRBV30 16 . CAWADRRGTTNEKLFF TGTGCCTGGGCAGACAGAAGAGGAACAACTAATGAAAAACTGTTTTTT
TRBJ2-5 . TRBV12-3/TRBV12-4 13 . CASSLGQGAAQYF TGTGCCAGCAGTTTAGGTCAGGGCGCGGCCCAGTACTTC
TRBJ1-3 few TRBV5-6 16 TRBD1 CASSQTGARSGNTIYF TGTGCCAGCAGCCAGACAGGGGCCCGCTCTGGAAACACCATATATTTT
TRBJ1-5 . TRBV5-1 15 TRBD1 CASSLGGQGNQPQHF TGCGCCAGCAGCTTGGGGGGACAGGGCAATCAGCCCCAGCATTTT
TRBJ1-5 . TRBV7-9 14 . CASSLANEDQPQHF TGTGCCAGCAGCTTAGCGAACGAGGATCAGCCCCAGCATTTT
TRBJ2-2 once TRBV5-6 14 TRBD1 CASRRQGWSGELFF TGTGCCAGCAGGCGACAGGGCTGGTCCGGGGAGCTGTTTTTT